A selection of T cell receptor beta chains follows, all from one sample in a study of identical twins. TCRdb itself ran the 5' RACE reads through MiXCR, one entry per CDR3 protein. The data show some 460,000 distinct CDR3 sequences, approximately 14% seen once. These same data were also listed under a study on yellow fever vaccine responses in identical twins.

Specimen: CD4+ T cells sorted from blood. Source of these receptors: a woman younger than 30 in good health. Both conserved end residues are part of each CDR3. D genes are given only for firm matches. Only part of the rows carry a size: once, few, many, or a class if the clone is expanded.

TRBJ1-1 TRBV20-1 - many TGCAGTGCTGGCAGGGACGATACGCGATCTGAAGCTTTCTTT CSAGRDDTRSEAFF
TRBJ2-6 TRBV5-1 - - TGCGCCAGCAGCTTGGCGAGGGACTCTGGGGCCAACGTCCTGACTTTC CASSLARDSGANVLTF
TRBJ2-2 TRBV7-2 - few TGTGCCAGCAAGAGGGCGGTAAACCGGGAGCTGTTTTTT CASKRAVNRELFF
TRBJ2-7 TRBV18 - few TGTGCCAGCTCCTTCGGATACGCCGAGCAGTACTTC CASSFGYAEQYF
TRBJ2-1 TRBV29-1 TRBD2 - TGCAGCGTCCTGGGGGTGGGAGGGCCCTACAATGAGCAGTTCTTC CSVLGVGGPYNEQFF
TRBJ2-7 TRBV20-1 TRBD2 few TGCAGTGCTAGAGAGGGCACTAGCGGGAACTACGAGCAGTACTTC CSAREGTSGNYEQYF
TRBJ2-3 TRBV20-1 - few TGCAGTGCTAGAGCCGTAACGGGAAACGCAGATACGCAGTATTTT CSARAVTGNADTQYF
TRBJ2-1 TRBV6-2/TRBV6-3 TRBD2 few TGTGCCAGCAGCCCCCTGGAGCGGGAGGACAATGAGCAGTTCTTC CASSPLEREDNEQFF
TRBJ2-7 TRBV3-1 - many TGTGCCAGCAGCCAACGGTGGACTGAAGGCTCCTACGAGCAGTACTTC CASSQRWTEGSYEQYF
TRBJ2-2 TRBV11-2 TRBD2 - TGTGCCAGCAGCTTATTAGGGACTACCCTCGGGTACACCGGGGAGCTGTTTTTT CASSLLGTTLGYTGELFF
TRBJ1-5 TRBV6-1 - - TGTGCCAGCAGCCGGGGGGGAAGGCAGCCCCAGCATTTT CASSRGGRQPQHF
TRBJ2-3 TRBV5-1 TRBD2 - TGCGCCAGCAGCGTTTCGGGGGGGCGAGATACGCAGTATTTT CASSVSGGRDTQYF
TRBJ1-2 TRBV12-3/TRBV12-4 TRBD1 few TGTGCCAGCAGGCGACAGGGTAGCTATGGCTACACCTTC CASRRQGSYGYTF
TRBJ2-7 TRBV5-5 - few TGTGCCAGCAGCTTGCAGCCCGGACAGATCGCCCTCGAGCAGTACTTC CASSLQPGQIALEQYF
TRBJ2-1 TRBV29-1 - few TGCAGCGTTGTTCCCCAGGGATCATACAATGAGCAGTTCTTC CSVVPQGSYNEQFF
TRBJ2-2 TRBV27 TRBD1 few TGTGCCAGCAGTTTAGATACGACAGGGCAATACACCGGGGAGCTGTTTTTT CASSLDTTGQYTGELFF
TRBJ1-2 TRBV20-1 - - TGCAGTGCTAGAGCTCCCGGGACTGACTATGGCTACACCTTC CSARAPGTDYGYTF
TRBJ2-3 TRBV5-1 - - TGCGCCAGCAGCATTGGCCTTAGGGGAGATACGCAGTATTTT CASSIGLRGDTQYF
TRBJ2-7 TRBV6-2/TRBV6-3 - - TGTGCCAGCAGTGACCCTCTACGACAGTCCTACGAGCAGTACTTC CASSDPLRQSYEQYF
TRBJ2-7 TRBV18 TRBD2 few TGTGCCAGCTCACCTAGGGAAGCGGGGGGACGCTACGAGCAGTACTTC CASSPREAGGRYEQYF
TRBJ2-5 TRBV6-1 TRBD1 - TGTGCCAGCAGTCTAAGACAGGGACAAGAGACCCAGTACTTC CASSLRQGQETQYF
TRBJ2-1 TRBV5-1 TRBD2 few TGCGCCAGCAGCTTGGTGGGACTAGCGGGTTTAAGCTCCTACAATGAGCAGTTCTTC CASSLVGLAGLSSYNEQFF
TRBJ2-1 TRBV6-2/TRBV6-3 TRBD2 few TGTGCCAGCACCCCTTGGGGCGGGGGCTACAATGAGCAGTTCTTC CASTPWGGGYNEQFF
TRBJ2-3 TRBV4-1 - few TGCGCCAGCAGCCTCGCCTACGGGGGACTCATCACAGATACGCAGTATTTT CASSLAYGGLITDTQYF
TRBJ1-2 TRBV15 - few TGTGCCACCAGCAGAGATCTGACTAACTATGGCTACACCTTC CATSRDLTNYGYTF
TRBJ2-2 TRBV20-1 - few TGCAGTGCGAGGGGCGTAAACACCGGGGAGCTGTTTTTT CSARGVNTGELFF
TRBJ2-7 TRBV7-2 TRBD2 few TGTGCCAGCAGCCACGGCGGGAGCAGGTACGAGCAGTACTTC CASSHGGSRYEQYF
TRBJ2-7 TRBV6-1 - - TGTGCCAGCACCCACCCGCAAGGGTACGAGCAGTACTTC CASTHPQGYEQYF
TRBJ2-2 TRBV7-9 - few TGTGCCAGCAGCTTATTCGGCGGAAACACCGGGGAGCTGTTTTTT CASSLFGGNTGELFF
TRBJ2-3 TRBV6-1 - few TGTGCCAGCAGCATTACGGGTACGCAGTATTTT CASSITGTQYF
TRBJ2-1 TRBV7-3 TRBD1 - TGTGCCAGCAGCTTAATGGGCGGGACAGGGGTTAGGAATGAGCAGTTCTTC CASSLMGGTGVRNEQFF
TRBJ2-5 TRBV5-6 - many TGTGCCAGCAGCTTGGAGTACCGGAGAGGGACCCAGTACTTC CASSLEYRRGTQYF
TRBJ2-1 TRBV12-3/TRBV12-4 TRBD1 few TGTGCCAGCAGGTCTCCTACAGGGGTGACCTACAATGAGCAGTTCTTC CASRSPTGVTYNEQFF
TRBJ2-1 TRBV11-2 - - TGTGCCAGCAGCTTGGCTCTTATGGGGGGGGCCTATTACAATGAGCAGTTCTTC CASSLALMGGAYYNEQFF
TRBJ2-3 TRBV11-2 - - TGTGCCAGCAGCTTAGATTGGGGGGTGAGCACAGATACGCAGTATTTT CASSLDWGVSTDTQYF
TRBJ1-1 TRBV11-2 TRBD1 - TGTGCCAGCAGCCTGACAGGGAGGGGGAACACTGAAGCTTTCTTT CASSLTGRGNTEAFF
TRBJ2-3 TRBV18 TRBD2 few TGTGCCAGCTCGCCCAGCGAAAGCGGGGATTACCTAGATACGCAGTATTTT CASSPSESGDYLDTQYF
TRBJ2-7 TRBV20-1 TRBD1 - TGCAGTGCCCTGACAGGGGTCGAGCAGTACTTC CSALTGVEQYF
TRBJ1-2 TRBV29-1 TRBD1 many TGCAGCGGTTACCCGGGACAGGACATCTATGGCTACACCTTC CSGYPGQDIYGYTF
TRBJ2-3 TRBV20-1 TRBD2 few TGCAGTGCCACCGGGACTAGGAGCACAGATACGCAGTATTTT CSATGTRSTDTQYF
TRBJ2-3 TRBV5-1 - many TGCGCCAGCAGCCCTGACTCCCGGCCCCCAGATACGCAGTATTTT CASSPDSRPPDTQYF
TRBJ2-3 TRBV20-1 - - TGCAGTGCTAGAGATCAGTGGCCAGGCACAGATACGCAGTATTTT CSARDQWPGTDTQYF
TRBJ2-5 TRBV12-3/TRBV12-4 - many TGTGCCAGCAGTTTCGCAAGGGCCCAAGAGACCCAGTACTTC CASSFARAQETQYF
TRBJ2-7 TRBV4-3 TRBD1 - TGCGCCAGCAGCCAAGAAGTGGGCGGGACAGGGGAGTACAAGCAGTACTTC CASSQEVGGTGEYKQYF
TRBJ1-2 TRBV20-1 - few TGCAGTGCTCCCTGGGGCGGCTCTGGCTACACCTTC CSAPWGGSGYTF
TRBJ2-3 TRBV7-8 - few TGTGCCAGCAGCTTAGGACTAGACTACTACACAGATACGCAGTATTTT CASSLGLDYYTDTQYF
TRBJ1-4 TRBV20-1 - few TGCAGTGCAACAGGTCCTAATGAAAAACTGTTTTTT CSATGPNEKLFF
TRBJ2-7 TRBV20-1 - few TGCAGTGCTAGAGATCAAGGGCGGAAAACCTACGAGCAGTACTTC CSARDQGRKTYEQYF
TRBJ2-1 TRBV5-6 TRBD2 few TGTGCCAGCACCATTTTCACTAGCGGGAGCCGGTACAATGAGCAGTTCTTC CASTIFTSGSRYNEQFF